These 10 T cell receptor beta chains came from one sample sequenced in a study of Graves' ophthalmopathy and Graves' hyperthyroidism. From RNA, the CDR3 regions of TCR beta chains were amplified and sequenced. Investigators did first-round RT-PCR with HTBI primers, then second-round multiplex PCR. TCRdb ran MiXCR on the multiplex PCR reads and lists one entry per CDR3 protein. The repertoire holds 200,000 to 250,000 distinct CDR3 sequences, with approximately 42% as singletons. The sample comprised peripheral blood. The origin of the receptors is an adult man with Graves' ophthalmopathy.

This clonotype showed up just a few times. The CDR3 sequence is CSAQGQGAYEQYF. In DNA form, the CDR3 reads TGCAGCGCTCAGGGACAGGGGGCCTACGAGCAGTACTTC. The chain is built from TRBV29-1 and TRBJ2-7, with 11 bases that match TRBD1. From germline, CDR1 is SQVTM and CDR2 ANQGSEA. The CDR3 totals 13 residues. V was clipped by 7 bases and J by 2 bases; unmatched bases: 4.

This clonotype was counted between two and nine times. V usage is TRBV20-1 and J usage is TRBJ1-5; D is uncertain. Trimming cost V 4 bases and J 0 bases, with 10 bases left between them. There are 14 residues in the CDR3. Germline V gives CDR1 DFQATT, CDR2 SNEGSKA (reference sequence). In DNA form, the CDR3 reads TGCAGTGCTAACCCCAGACTTAGCAATCAGCCCCAGCATTTT. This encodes CSANPRLSNQPQHF.

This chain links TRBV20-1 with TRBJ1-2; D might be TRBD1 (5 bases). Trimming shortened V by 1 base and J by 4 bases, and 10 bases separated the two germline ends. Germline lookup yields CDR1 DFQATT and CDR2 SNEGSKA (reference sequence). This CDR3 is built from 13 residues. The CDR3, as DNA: TGCAGTGCTAGAGTGCGGGACGGCTATGGCTACACCTTC. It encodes CSARVRDGYGYTF.

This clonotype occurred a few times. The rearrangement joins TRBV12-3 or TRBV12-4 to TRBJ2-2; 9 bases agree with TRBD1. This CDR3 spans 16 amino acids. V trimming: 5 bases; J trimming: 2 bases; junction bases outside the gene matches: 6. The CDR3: CASSAMDRGNTGELFF. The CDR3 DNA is TGTGCCAGCAGTGCTATGGACAGGGGAAACACCGGGGAGCTGTTTTTT.

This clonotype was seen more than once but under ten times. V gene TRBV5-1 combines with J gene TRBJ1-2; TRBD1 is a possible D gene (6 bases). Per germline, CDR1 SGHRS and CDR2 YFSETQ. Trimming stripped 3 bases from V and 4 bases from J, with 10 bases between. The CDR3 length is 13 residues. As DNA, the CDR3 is TGCGCCAGCAGCTCAAGACAGGCCTATGGCTACACCTTC. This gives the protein CASSSRQAYGYTF.

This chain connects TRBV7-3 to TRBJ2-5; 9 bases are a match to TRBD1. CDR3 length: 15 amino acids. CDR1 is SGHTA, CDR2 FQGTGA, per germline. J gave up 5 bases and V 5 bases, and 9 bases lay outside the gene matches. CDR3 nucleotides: TGTGCCAGCAGCCAATACAGGGGGCGTGGGGAGACCCAGTACTTC. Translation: CASSQYRGRGETQYF.

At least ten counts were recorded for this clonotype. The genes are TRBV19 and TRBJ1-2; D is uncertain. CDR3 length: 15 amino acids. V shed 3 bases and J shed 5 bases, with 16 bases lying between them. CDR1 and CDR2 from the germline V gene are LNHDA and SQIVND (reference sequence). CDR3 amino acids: CASSIVLTSRYGYTF. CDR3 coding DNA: TGTGCCAGTAGTATCGTACTCACGTCGAGGTATGGCTACACCTTC.

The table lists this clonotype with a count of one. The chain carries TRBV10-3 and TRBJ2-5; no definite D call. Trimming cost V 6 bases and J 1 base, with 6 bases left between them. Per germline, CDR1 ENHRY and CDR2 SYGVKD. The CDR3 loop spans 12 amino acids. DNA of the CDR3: TGTGCCATCAGGGCAGGCCAAGAGACCCAGTACTTC. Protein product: CAIRAGQETQYF.

The CDR3 coding sequence is TGTGCCAGCAGCCTTCGTAGAACCGGGGAGCTGTTTTTT. Protein: CASSLRRTGELFF. The V and J genes are TRBV5-6 and TRBJ2-2; no reliable D call. Germline V CDR1 and CDR2: SGHDT, YYEEEE. With 4 bases removed from V and 5 bases from J, the gap between germline ends came to 9 bases. The CDR3 totals 13 residues. The whole variable domain, remainder taken from reference TRBV5-6 and TRBJ2-2, is DAGVTQSPTHLIKTRGQQVTLRCSPKSGHDTVSWYQQALGQGPQFIFQYYEEEERQRGNFPDRFSGHQFPNYSSELNVNALLLGDSALYLCASSLRRTGELFFGEGSRLTVL.

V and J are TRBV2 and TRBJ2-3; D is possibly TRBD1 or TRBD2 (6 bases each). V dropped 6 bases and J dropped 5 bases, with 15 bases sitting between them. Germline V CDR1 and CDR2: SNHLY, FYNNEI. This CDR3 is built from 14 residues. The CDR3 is CASSVWGAEDTQYF. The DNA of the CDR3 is TGTGCCAGCAGCGTATGGGGGGCGGAAGATACGCAGTATTTT.